Listed below are T cell receptor beta chains from one sample, sequenced in a study of shared clonotypes between healthy human individuals. Sequenced by immunoSEQ multiplex PCR; TCRdb stores in-frame clones only, minus some. The profile shows about 1.1 million clones, around 78% of them singletons. Sequencing was carried out using memory CD4+ T cells from PBMCs. The receptors were sampled from a man in his late teens or twenties in good health. Some clones in this sample may be carry-over from other donors' samples. Both conserved end residues are part of each CDR3. D genes are given only for firm matches. Only part of the rows carry a size: once, few, many, or a class if the clone is expanded.

>TRBV28|.|TRBJ1-5|.
CASTRSGVGQPQHF
TGTGCCAGCACCCGAAGCGGAGTTGGTCAGCCCCAGCATTTT
>TRBV7-9|once|TRBJ1-4|.
CASSGSPFEKLFF
TGTGCCAGCAGCGGCAGCCCCTTTGAAAAACTGTTTTTT
>TRBV27|.|TRBJ1-3|.
CASSATVLGNTIYF
TGTGCCAGCAGTGCGACGGTCTTAGGGAACACCATATATTTT
>TRBV29-1|.|TRBJ1-2|.
CSVPQAPLYGYTF
TGCAGCGTTCCCCAGGCTCCCCTCTATGGCTACACCTTC
>TRBV7-9|few|TRBJ2-7|.
CASSFTQGSGSEQYF
TGTGCCAGCAGCTTTACCCAGGGGTCTGGTTCCGAGCAGTACTTC
>TRBV6-1|.|TRBJ1-5|.
CASSELTGHRNQPQHF
TGTGCCAGCAGTGAATTGACAGGCCATCGCAATCAGCCCCAGCATTTT
>TRBV5-8|.|TRBJ2-5|.
CASSLVGVRETQYF
TGTGCCAGCAGCTTGGTTGGGGTTCGGGAGACCCAGTACTTC
>TRBV7-2|.|TRBJ2-1|TRBD2
CASSSPRGILYNEQFF
TGTGCCAGCAGCTCCCCGCGGGGGATTCTCTACAATGAGCAGTTCTTC
>TRBV7-2|.|TRBJ2-3|.
CASSPQGGTQYF
TGTGCCAGCAGCCCCCAGGGAGGTACGCAGTATTTT
>TRBV13|.|TRBJ1-3|.
CASSRKGTNSPHSGNTIYF
TGTGCCAGCAGCAGGAAAGGGACAAATTCTCCCCATAGTGGAAACACCATATATTTT
>TRBV29-1|.|TRBJ2-3|.
CSAGTTDTQYF
TGCAGCGCGGGGACGACAGATACGCAGTATTTT
>TRBV7-3|.|TRBJ2-1|.
CASSLIRESNEQFF
TGTGCCAGCAGCTTGATACGGGAGAGCAATGAGCAGTTCTTC
>TRBV6-4|.|TRBJ2-1|.
CASRPQGSSYNEQFF
TGTGCCAGCAGGCCCCAAGGGAGCTCCTACAATGAGCAGTTCTTC
>TRBV18|.|TRBJ2-5|TRBD2
CASSSLAGGQETQYF
TGTGCCAGCTCATCGCTAGCGGGAGGACAAGAGACCCAGTACTTC
>TRBV14|.|TRBJ1-3|TRBD1
CASSHGQGSGNTIYF
TGTGCCAGCAGCCACGGACAGGGCTCTGGAAACACCATATATTTT
>TRBV5-8|once|TRBJ2-7|TRBD1
CASRSGTGTYEQYF
TGTGCCAGCAGATCCGGGACAGGGACCTACGAGCAGTACTTC
>TRBV28|.|TRBJ2-5|.
CASSNFALQRRETQYF
TGTGCCAGCAGTAATTTCGCCCTTCAGCGCCGAGAGACCCAGTACTTC
>TRBV5-4|.|TRBJ1-3|.
CASSSPTDGNTIYF
TGTGCCAGCAGCTCACCGACAGACGGAAACACCATATATTTT
>TRBV5-1|.|TRBJ2-3|.
CASSLPRLESTDTQYF
TGCGCCAGCAGCTTGCCCAGGCTCGAGAGCACAGATACGCAGTATTTT
>TRBV6-6|.|TRBJ2-5|.
CASSYRRETQYF
TGTGCCAGCAGTTACCGTCGGGAGACCCAGTACTTC
>TRBV6-1|.|TRBJ2-7|.
CASSIRTESYEQYF
TGTGCCAGCAGTATCCGGACTGAATCCTACGAGCAGTACTTC
>TRBV7-3|.|TRBJ2-7|.
CASSLVQREQYF
TGTGCCAGCAGCTTAGTGCAGCGCGAGCAGTACTTC
>TRBV6-5|once|TRBJ2-7|.
CASSYWAGARVEQYF
TGTGCCAGCAGTTACTGGGCGGGTGCCCGTGTAGAGCAGTACTTC
>TRBV9|many|TRBJ2-1|.
CASSAGASSYNEQFF
TGTGCCAGCAGCGCCGGGGCTTCAAGCTACAATGAGCAGTTCTTC
>TRBV7-3|.|TRBJ2-3|TRBD2
CASSFALGSGVTDTQYF
TGTGCCAGCAGCTTCGCCCTTGGTAGCGGGGTCACAGATACGCAGTATTTT
>TRBV7-2|few|TRBJ1-2|.
CASSLEGVTANYGYTF
TGTGCCAGCAGCTTAGAGGGCGTCACCGCTAACTATGGCTACACCTTC
>TRBV5-6|.|TRBJ2-2|TRBD1
CASSLFRTGGVGAGELFF
TGTGCCAGCAGCTTGTTCCGGACAGGGGGAGTCGGCGCCGGGGAGCTGTTTTTT
>TRBV20-1|few|TRBJ2-7|.
CSAARHAEQYF
TGCAGTGCTGCCCGACATGCCGAGCAGTACTTC